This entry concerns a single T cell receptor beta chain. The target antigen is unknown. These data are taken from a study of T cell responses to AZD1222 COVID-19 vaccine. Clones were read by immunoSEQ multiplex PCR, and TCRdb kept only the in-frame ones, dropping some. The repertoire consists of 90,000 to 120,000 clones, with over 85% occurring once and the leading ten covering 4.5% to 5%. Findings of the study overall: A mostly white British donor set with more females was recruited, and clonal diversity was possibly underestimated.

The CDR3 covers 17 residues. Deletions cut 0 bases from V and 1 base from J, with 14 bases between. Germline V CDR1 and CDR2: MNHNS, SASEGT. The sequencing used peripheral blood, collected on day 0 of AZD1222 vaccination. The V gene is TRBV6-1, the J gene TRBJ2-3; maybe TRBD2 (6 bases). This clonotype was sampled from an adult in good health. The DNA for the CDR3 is TGTGCCAGCAGTGAAGCAGGGACGGGGGTTGGCACAGATACGCAGTATTTT. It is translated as CASSEAGTGVGTDTQYF.